The 4 T cell receptor beta chains in this list originate from one sample, sequenced in a study of blood T cells in healthy people across ages. A second PCR, run for about 7 to 11 cycles, used a sample-barcoded 5' primer plus a J-beta primer mix. One entry per CDR3 protein results from TCRdb running MiXCR on the 5' RACE reads. The sample lists fewer than 1,200,000 distinct CDR3 sequences; 20% to 25% were seen once. Another study also made use of these data, one on T cells of mothers and their children.

Sequenced material: blood. The origin of the receptors is a girl aged 2 to 9 in good health.

The gene calls are TRBV24-1 and TRBJ1-4, with TRBD1 identical over 9 bases. The germline V gene encodes CDR1 KGHDR and CDR2 SFDVKD. This CDR3 has 15 residues. Losses at the gene ends were 7 bases for V and 5 bases for J; bases not matched to a gene: 7. CDR3 region: CATSPGQGPNEKLFF. The CDR3 DNA follows: TGTGCCACCAGCCCGGGACAGGGCCCAAATGAAAAACTGTTTTTT.

This clonotype was detected once. The J gene is TRBJ2-7, the V gene TRBV27; 12 bases map to TRBD1. The CDR3 sequence is 16 residues long. The germline gives CDR1 MNHEY, CDR2 SMNVEV (reference sequence). Trimming took 5 bases from V and 5 from J; bases not matched to a gene: 10. The CDR3 here is CASSGRDRGPADEQYF. CDR3 nucleotide sequence: TGTGCCAGCAGTGGACGGGACAGGGGGCCCGCGGACGAGCAGTACTTC.

The chain joins TRBV15 to TRBJ2-7; D possibly matches TRBD1 or TRBD2 (5 bases each). The CDR3 has 16 amino acids. CDR1 LNHNV and CDR2 YYDKDF come from the germline V gene (reference sequence). Trimming left V 0 bases short and J 6 bases short, with 18 bases between. The CDR3 loop reads CATSRDYGGPTREQYF. DNA for the CDR3: TGTGCCACCAGCAGAGATTATGGGGGACCGACCCGCGAGCAGTACTTC.

The chain links TRBV7-3 to TRBJ2-1; D might be TRBD2 (5 bases). From germline, CDR1 is SGHTA and CDR2 FQGTGA. Trimming stripped 8 bases from V and 0 bases from J, with 14 bases between. The CDR3 extends over 15 amino acids. In DNA form, the CDR3 reads TGTGCCAGCGGACCCAGCGGAAACTCCTACAATGAGCAGTTCTTC. It yields the protein CASGPSGNSYNEQFF.